This TCR beta chain was observed in a study of cytomegalovirus exposure and HLA in healthy donors. Overall study findings and caveats: Some V segments could not be told apart, so they were left out, TRBV6-2 and TRBV6-3 among them. A later analysis linked a missense DCLRE1C variant to TCR beta V- and J-gene trimming.

Germline V gives CDR1 LNHDA, CDR2 SQIVND (reference sequence). The CDR3 length is 15 residues. V lost 7 bases to trimming and J lost 7 bases; unmatched junction nucleotides: 12. Points on this clone: Its antigen is undetermined.

60 Vbeta and 13 Jbeta primers were used in PCR. Assay: immunoSEQ multiplex PCR; the TCRdb copy retains only in-frame clones and omits some. Of roughly 150,000 clones detected, about 75% appear once; the ten largest clones hold 3.5% to 5%. The source material was PBMCs. The V and J genes are TRBV19 and TRBJ2-1; 8 bases agree with TRBD1. The receptor's source is a man aged 60 to 75 in good health and CMV-seronegative. CDR3 amino acids: CASMVQGDFQNEQFF. The DNA for the CDR3 is TGTGCCAGTATGGTACAGGGGGATTTTCAAAATGAGCAGTTCTTC.